A selection of T cell receptor beta chains follows, all from one sample in a study of cytomegalovirus exposure and HLA in healthy donors. Assay: immunoSEQ multiplex PCR; the TCRdb copy retains only in-frame clones and omits some. This sample has some 170,000 clones, with around 80% found just once. The sample consisted of PBMCs. These receptors all come from a woman aged 25 to 39 in good health and CMV-seropositive. CDR3s include the opening cysteine and the closing phenylalanine or tryptophan. D genes are given only for firm matches. The size of a clone is reported for some rows only, either as once, few or many, or as a class for expanded clones.

CDR3aa	CDR3nt	abundance	len	v_gene	j_gene	d_gene
CASSFVGGLYNEQFF	TGTGCCAGCAGCTTTGTCGGGGGGCTTTACAATGAGCAGTTCTTC	-	15	TRBV11-2	TRBJ2-1	-
CASSPKYQSTDTQYF	TGTGCCAGCTCACCAAAGTACCAGAGCACAGATACGCAGTATTTT	once	15	TRBV18	TRBJ2-3	-
CASSDRTGPGLYEQYF	TGCGCCAGCAGCGACCGGACAGGACCAGGGTTGTACGAGCAGTACTTC	few	16	TRBV5-1	TRBJ2-7	TRBD1
CASSLAYREELFF	TGCGCCAGCAGCTTGGCTTACCGAGAGGAGCTGTTTTTT	once	13	TRBV5-1	TRBJ2-2	-
CASSPLVREFGYTF	TGTGCCAGCAGCCCATTGGTACGGGAGTTTGGCTACACCTTC	-	14	TRBV13	TRBJ1-2	-
CASSYSYNSPLHF	TGTGCCAGCAGCTACAGCTATAATTCACCCCTCCACTTT	-	13	TRBV5-6	TRBJ1-6	-
CASSLDPSPLHF	TGTGCCAGCAGCTTAGACCCCTCTCCCCTCCACTTT	-	12	TRBV11-2	TRBJ1-6	-
CSVVTDYTEAFF	TGCAGCGTTGTGACAGACTACACTGAAGCTTTCTTT	once	12	TRBV29-1	TRBJ1-1	-
CASSINSLNEKLFF	TGTGCCAGTAGTATTAACAGCCTCAATGAAAAACTGTTTTTT	-	14	TRBV19	TRBJ1-4	-
CASSEEGGAYYEQYF	TGTGCCAGCAGTGAAGAAGGGGGCGCCTACTACGAGCAGTACTTC	-	15	TRBV2	TRBJ2-7	TRBD1
CASSIDSYAYEQYF	TGTGCCAGTAGTATCGACAGCTACGCCTACGAGCAGTACTTC	-	14	TRBV19	TRBJ2-7	-
CASSSLGQAYNSPLHF	TGTGCCAGCAGTTCCCTAGGACAGGCGTACAATTCACCCCTCCACTTT	-	16	TRBV6-6	TRBJ1-6	TRBD1
CASGNRVFNEQYF	TGTGCCTCCGGGAACAGGGTGTTCAACGAGCAGTACTTC	-	13	TRBV30	TRBJ2-7	-
CASSSSSGGAVTGELFF	TGTGCCAGCAGCTCGTCTAGCGGGGGGGCGGTCACCGGGGAGCTGTTTTTT	-	17	TRBV7-3	TRBJ2-2	TRBD2
CASSGGTASYEQYF	TGCGCCAGCAGCGGAGGGACAGCATCCTACGAGCAGTACTTC	-	14	TRBV5-1	TRBJ2-7	-
CASSLGGRQSNYGYTF	TGTGCCAGCAGCTTAGGGGGCAGACAGTCTAACTATGGCTACACCTTC	-	16	TRBV11-2	TRBJ1-2	-
CASSVGGRDEKLFF	TGTGCCAGCAGCGTAGGAGGGCGGGATGAAAAACTGTTTTTT	-	14	TRBV9	TRBJ1-4	-
CASSSSPGGETQYF	TGTGCCAGCTCCTCGAGCCCGGGTGGGGAGACCCAGTACTTC	once	14	TRBV7-6	TRBJ2-5	-
CASSLEAGNTIYF	TGTGCCAGCAGCCTGGAGGCTGGAAACACCATATATTTT	-	13	TRBV6-1	TRBJ1-3	-
CASSRNGDTEAFF	TGTGCCAGCAGCCGTAACGGGGACACTGAAGCTTTCTTT	once	13	TRBV6-6	TRBJ1-1	-
CASSQLTGTDTQYF	TGCGCCAGCAGCCAGCTTACAGGGACAGATACGCAGTATTTT	once	14	TRBV4-1	TRBJ2-3	-
CSVRNVGANVLTF	TGCAGCGTCCGTAATGTCGGGGCCAACGTCCTGACTTTC	-	13	TRBV29-1	TRBJ2-6	-
CASRREERGGYYNEQFF	TGTGCCAGCAGACGAGAGGAGCGGGGGGGGTATTACAATGAGCAGTTCTTC	-	17	TRBV4-2	TRBJ2-1	TRBD2
CAISGIRTGGEETQYF	TGTGCCATCAGTGGTATTCGGACAGGGGGAGAAGAGACCCAGTACTTC	-	16	TRBV10-3	TRBJ2-5	TRBD1
CASMRTASYEQYF	TGTGCCAGCATGAGGACAGCCTCCTACGAGCAGTACTTC	-	13	TRBV6-5	TRBJ2-7	-
CASSFQTGGFGELFF	TGTGCCAGCAGCTTTCAAACAGGGGGTTTCGGGGAGCTGTTTTTT	-	15	TRBV7-3	TRBJ2-2	TRBD1
CASGTGQGNTGAFF	TGCGCCAGCGGTACCGGACAGGGGAACACTGGAGCTTTCTTT	-	14	TRBV5-1	TRBJ1-1	TRBD1
CAWLPGQGAKEQYF	TGTGCCTGGTTACCGGGACAGGGGGCAAAGGAGCAGTACTTC	once	14	TRBV30	TRBJ2-7	TRBD1
CASNDGSGQPQHF	TGTGCCAGCAATGACGGCTCGGGACAGCCCCAGCATTTT	-	13	TRBV9	TRBJ1-5	-
CASSESDYTEAFF	TGTGCCAGCAGTGAGTCAGATTACACTGAAGCTTTCTTT	-	13	TRBV6-1	TRBJ1-1	-
CASSFTSGGNQPQHF	TGTGCCAGCAGCTTCACTTCAGGGGGCAATCAGCCCCAGCATTTT	-	15	TRBV5-6	TRBJ1-5	-
CASSLEPGQGTYGYTF	TGCGCCAGCAGCTTGGAGCCGGGACAGGGGACGTATGGCTACACCTTC	-	16	TRBV5-1	TRBJ1-2	TRBD1
CASSLEGFNSPLHF	TGTGCCAGCAGCTTGGAGGGGTTTAATTCACCCCTCCACTTT	-	14	TRBV5-5	TRBJ1-6	-
CASRPTANEKLFF	TGTGCCAGCAGGCCTACAGCTAATGAAAAACTGTTTTTT	-	13	TRBV7-7	TRBJ1-4	-
CAWSKQGGTEAFF	TGTGCCTGGAGTAAACAAGGGGGCACTGAAGCTTTCTTT	-	13	TRBV30	TRBJ1-1	-
CAWSVSDRYTEAFF	TGTGCCTGGAGTGTATCCGACAGATACACTGAAGCTTTCTTT	-	14	TRBV30	TRBJ1-1	-
CASSFNVGETQYF	TGTGCCAGCAGCTTCAATGTGGGCGAGACCCAGTACTTC	few	13	TRBV7-9	TRBJ2-5	-
CASSYTGTHYGYTF	TGTGCCAGCAGTTACACGGGAACTCACTATGGCTACACCTTC	-	14	TRBV6-5	TRBJ1-2	-
CASSPGTGTQYF	TGTGCCAGTAGTCCCGGGACAGGTACGCAGTATTTT	-	12	TRBV19	TRBJ2-3	TRBD1
CASSQDRVNYEQYF	TGCGCCAGCAGCCAGGACAGGGTAAACTACGAGCAGTACTTC	-	14	TRBV4-1	TRBJ2-7	TRBD1
CASSLMQGSTDTQYF	TGCGCCAGCAGCTTGATGCAGGGTAGCACAGATACGCAGTATTTT	-	15	TRBV5-1	TRBJ2-3	-
CASRYVTAAHEQYF	TGTGCCAGCAGATATGTTACCGCCGCCCACGAGCAGTACTTC	once	14	TRBV5-6	TRBJ2-7	-
CASSPTDSTGELFF	TGTGCCAGCAGCCCCACGGACAGCACCGGGGAGCTGTTTTTT	once	14	TRBV9	TRBJ2-2	-
CASSVGGQNEQFF	TGTGCCAGCAGCGTAGGGGGGCAGAATGAGCAGTTCTTC	-	13	TRBV7-9	TRBJ2-1	-
CASSVGQGTDTQYF	TGTGCCAGCAGCGTTGGACAAGGCACAGATACGCAGTATTTT	-	14	TRBV9	TRBJ2-3	-
CASSTGQGRPTNEKLFF	TGTGCCAGCAGCACAGGACAGGGGCGCCCAACTAATGAAAAACTGTTTTTT	once	17	TRBV5-4	TRBJ1-4	TRBD1
CASSNRDPNTGELFF	TGTGCCAGCAGCAACAGAGATCCGAACACCGGGGAGCTGTTTTTT	-	15	TRBV27	TRBJ2-2	-
CASSHRTGRSYGYTF	TGCGCCAGCAGCCACCGGACAGGACGGTCCTATGGCTACACCTTC	few	15	TRBV4-3	TRBJ1-2	TRBD1
CASVLMNTGELFF	TGTGCCAGCGTATTAATGAACACCGGGGAGCTGTTTTTT	-	13	TRBV28	TRBJ2-2	-
CASNYQGGANEKLFF	TGCGCCAGCAACTACCAGGGGGGAGCTAATGAAAAACTGTTTTTT	few	15	TRBV5-1	TRBJ1-4	TRBD1
CASSQEGAMAETQYF	TGCGCCAGCAGCCAAGAAGGGGCGATGGCAGAGACCCAGTACTTC	-	15	TRBV4-3	TRBJ2-5	-
CAISVGGNTEAFF	TGTGCCATCAGTGTGGGGGGGAACACTGAAGCTTTCTTT	-	13	TRBV10-3	TRBJ1-1	-
CASSMPVDTEAFF	TGTGCCAGTAGTATGCCGGTGGACACTGAAGCTTTCTTT	-	13	TRBV19	TRBJ1-1	-
CASSAGLARNEQFF	TGCGCCAGCAGCGCGGGTCTAGCGAGGAATGAGCAGTTCTTC	-	14	TRBV5-1	TRBJ2-1	-
CASSLGRTGRETQYF	TGTGCCAGTAGTCTAGGAAGGACAGGGAGAGAGACCCAGTACTTC	-	15	TRBV19	TRBJ2-5	TRBD1
CASSHPGGQGGDTQYF	TGTGCCAGCAGCCACCCTGGGGGACAGGGAGGCGATACGCAGTATTTT	once	16	TRBV4-2	TRBJ2-3	TRBD1
CASSTANYGYTF	TGTGCCAGTTCGACAGCAAACTATGGCTACACCTTC	-	12	TRBV13	TRBJ1-2	-
CASSAHPRGGELFF	TGTGCCAGCAGCGCTCATCCCAGGGGGGGGGAGCTGTTTTTT	-	14	TRBV4-2	TRBJ2-2	TRBD1
CASRGDGGAGKAFF	TGTGCCAGCAGGGGGGACGGGGGGGCTGGGAAAGCTTTCTTT	-	14	TRBV2	TRBJ1-1	-
CASSSGGRTYEQYF	TGTGCCAGCAGCTCGGGGGGACGGACCTACGAGCAGTACTTC	few	14	TRBV5-4	TRBJ2-7	TRBD2